This record looks at one T cell receptor (beta chain) sequence and its context. Its cognate antigen is unknown. The data originate from a study of T cell responses to AZD1222 COVID-19 vaccine. Germline lookup yields CDR1 SGHRS and CDR2 YFSETQ. Deletions cut 3 bases from V and 7 bases from J, with 13 bases between. This CDR3 is 13 amino acids long. Overall study findings and caveats: Vaccine-related CD4 TCRs covered spike, predominating at 160-218 and 743-854.

TCRdb's copy holds only in-frame clones and misses some; the assay was immunoSEQ multiplex PCR. This table holds about 150,000 clones, around 90% found once. Sequencing used peripheral blood, obtained on day 0 of MenACWY control vaccination. This receptor was taken from an adult in good health. The chain combines TRBV5-1 with TRBJ1-1, with D unresolved. CDR3 amino acids: CASSYGLVGEAFF. The CDR3 bases are TGCGCCAGCAGCTACGGACTCGTGGGTGAAGCTTTCTTT.